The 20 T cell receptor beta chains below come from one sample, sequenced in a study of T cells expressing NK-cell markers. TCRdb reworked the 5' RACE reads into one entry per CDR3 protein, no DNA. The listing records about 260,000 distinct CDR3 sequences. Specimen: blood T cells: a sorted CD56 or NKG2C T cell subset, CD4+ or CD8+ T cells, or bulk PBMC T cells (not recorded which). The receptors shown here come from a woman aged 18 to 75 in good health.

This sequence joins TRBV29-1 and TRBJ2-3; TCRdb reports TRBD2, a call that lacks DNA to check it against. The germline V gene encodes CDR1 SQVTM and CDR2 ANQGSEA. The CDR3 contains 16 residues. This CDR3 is CSAAGTRVGPTDTQYF.

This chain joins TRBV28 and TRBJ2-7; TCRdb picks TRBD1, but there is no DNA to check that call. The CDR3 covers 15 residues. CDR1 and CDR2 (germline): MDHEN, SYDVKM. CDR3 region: CASSLLGGASYEQYF.

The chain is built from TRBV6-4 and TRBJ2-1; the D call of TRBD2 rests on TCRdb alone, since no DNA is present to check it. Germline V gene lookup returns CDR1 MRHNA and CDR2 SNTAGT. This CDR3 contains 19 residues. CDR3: CASKRESSGRGDLGNEQFF.

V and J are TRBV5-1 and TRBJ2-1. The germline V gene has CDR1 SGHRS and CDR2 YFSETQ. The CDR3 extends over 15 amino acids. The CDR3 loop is CASSLTLPTNNEQFF. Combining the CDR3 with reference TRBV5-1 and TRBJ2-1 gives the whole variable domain KAGVTQTPRYLIKTRGQQVTLSCSPISGHRSVSWYQQTPGQGLQFLFEYFSETQRNKGNFPGRFSGRQFSNSRSEMNVSTLELGDSALYLCASSLTLPTNNEQFFGPGTRLTVL.

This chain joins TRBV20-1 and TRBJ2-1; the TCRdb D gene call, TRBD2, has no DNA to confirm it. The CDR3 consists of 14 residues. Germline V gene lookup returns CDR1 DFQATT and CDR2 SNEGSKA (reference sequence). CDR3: CSASLLANHNEQFF.

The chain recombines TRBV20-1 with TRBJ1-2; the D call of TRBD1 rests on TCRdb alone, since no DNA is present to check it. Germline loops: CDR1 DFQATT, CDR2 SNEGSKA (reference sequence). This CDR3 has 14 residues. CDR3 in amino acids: CSARGGRDNYGYTF.

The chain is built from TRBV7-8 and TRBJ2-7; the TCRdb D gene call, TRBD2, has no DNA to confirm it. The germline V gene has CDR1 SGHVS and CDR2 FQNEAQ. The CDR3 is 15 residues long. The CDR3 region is CASSLPGSLNYEQYF.

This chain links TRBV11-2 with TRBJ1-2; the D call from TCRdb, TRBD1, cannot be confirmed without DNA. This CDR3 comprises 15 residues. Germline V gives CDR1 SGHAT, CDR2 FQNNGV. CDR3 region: CASSLGGITNYGYTF.

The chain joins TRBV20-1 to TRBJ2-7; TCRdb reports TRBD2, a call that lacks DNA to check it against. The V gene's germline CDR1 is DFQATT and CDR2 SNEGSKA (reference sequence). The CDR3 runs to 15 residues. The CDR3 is CSARDQRAGGWEQYF.

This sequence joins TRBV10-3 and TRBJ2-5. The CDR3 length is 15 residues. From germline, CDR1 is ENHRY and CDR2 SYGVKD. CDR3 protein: CAINQLGFGAETQYF.

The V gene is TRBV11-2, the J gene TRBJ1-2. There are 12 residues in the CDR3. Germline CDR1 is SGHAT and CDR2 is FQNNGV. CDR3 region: CASSLGKRTALF.

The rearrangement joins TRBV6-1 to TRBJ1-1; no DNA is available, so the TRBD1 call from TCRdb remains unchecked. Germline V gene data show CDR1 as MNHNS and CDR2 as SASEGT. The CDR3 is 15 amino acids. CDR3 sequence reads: CASREGGNMNTEAFF.

The CDR3 spells CASSPGQDIAKNIQYF. The chain has TRBV7-2 and TRBJ2-4; TCRdb's assignment of TRBD1 cannot be checked, as there is no DNA. Per the germline V gene, CDR1 is SGHTA and CDR2 is FQGNSA. The length of the CDR3 is 16 residues.

This CDR3 is CASIAGDGNTIYF. The chain joins TRBV6-1 to TRBJ1-3; TCRdb's D call, TRBD1, is unchecked because there is no DNA. The CDR3 covers 13 residues. Looked up from germline, CDR1 is MNHNS and CDR2 is SASEGT.

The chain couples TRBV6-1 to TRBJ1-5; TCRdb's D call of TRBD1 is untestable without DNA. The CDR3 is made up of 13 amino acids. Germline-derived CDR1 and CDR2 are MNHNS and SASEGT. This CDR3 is CASSEAGDQPQHF.

CDR3 protein: CASSLTIQETQYF. The V call is TRBV7-9, the J call TRBJ2-5. Germline V lookup: CDR1 SEHNR, CDR2 FQNEAQ (reference sequence). The CDR3 has 13 residues.

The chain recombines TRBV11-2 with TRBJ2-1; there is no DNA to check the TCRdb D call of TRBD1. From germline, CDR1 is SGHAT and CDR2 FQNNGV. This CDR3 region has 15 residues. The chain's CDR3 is CASSLAGKGWNEQFF.

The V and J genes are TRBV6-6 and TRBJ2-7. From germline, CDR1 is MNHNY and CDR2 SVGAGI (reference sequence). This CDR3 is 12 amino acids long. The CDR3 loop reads CASKGGPHEQYF.

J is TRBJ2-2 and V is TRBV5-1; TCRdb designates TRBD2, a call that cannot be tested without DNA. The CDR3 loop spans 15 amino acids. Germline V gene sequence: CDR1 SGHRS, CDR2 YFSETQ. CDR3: CASIGDGSPTGELFF. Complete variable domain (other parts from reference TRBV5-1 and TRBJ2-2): KAGVTQTPRYLIKTRGQQVTLSCSPISGHRSVSWYQQTPGQGLQFLFEYFSETQRNKGNFPGRFSGRQFSNSRSEMNVSTLELGDSALYLCASIGDGSPTGELFFGEGSRLTVL.

CDR3 amino acids: CSAIAGVGYNEQFF. The genes are TRBV20-1 and TRBJ2-1. The CDR3 is 14 amino acids. Germline V lookup: CDR1 DFQATT, CDR2 SNEGSKA (reference sequence).